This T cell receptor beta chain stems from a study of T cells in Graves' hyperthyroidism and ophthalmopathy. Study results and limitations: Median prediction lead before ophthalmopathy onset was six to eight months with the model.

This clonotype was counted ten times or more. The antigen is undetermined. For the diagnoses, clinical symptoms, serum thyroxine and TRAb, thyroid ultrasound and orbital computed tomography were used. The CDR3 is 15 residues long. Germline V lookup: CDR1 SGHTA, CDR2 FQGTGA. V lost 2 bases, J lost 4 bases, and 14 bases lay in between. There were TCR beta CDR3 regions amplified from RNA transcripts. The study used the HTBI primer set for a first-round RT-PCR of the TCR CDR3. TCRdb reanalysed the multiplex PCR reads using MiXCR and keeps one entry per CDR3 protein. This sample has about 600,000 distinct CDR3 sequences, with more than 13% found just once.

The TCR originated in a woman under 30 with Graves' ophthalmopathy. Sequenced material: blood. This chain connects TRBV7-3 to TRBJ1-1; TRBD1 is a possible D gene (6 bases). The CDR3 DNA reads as TGTGCCAGCAGCTTAGTCGGAGGGGGTGGCACTGAAGCTTTCTTT. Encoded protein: CASSLVGGGGTEAFF.